This TCR beta chain is drawn from a study of blood T cells in healthy people across ages. Overall study results and limits: Nothing was known about donor CMV status, and this possibly confounded expanded clonotype changes.

Through a sample-barcoded 5' primer and a J-beta primer mix, a second PCR was run for about 6 to 12 cycles. Every cDNA molecule carried a tag from a template-switch adaptor bearing 12 random nucleotides. TCRdb processed the 5' RACE reads anew with MiXCR; each CDR3 protein has one entry. The repertoire holds 1.8 million or so distinct CDR3 sequences, with roughly two fifths as singletons. Per the germline V gene, CDR1 is SNHLY and CDR2 is FYNNEI. V was clipped by 6 bases and J by 5 bases; unmatched bases: 9. CDR3 length: 14 residues. As concerns this clonotype: The antigen is undetermined.

The source material was blood. The chain is built from TRBV2 and TRBJ1-1; 7 bases match TRBD1. The sequence was obtained from a human donor in good health. DNA for the CDR3: TGTGCCAGCAGGGAACAGGGGATCCGGACTGAAGCTTTCTTT. Translating gives CASREQGIRTEAFF.